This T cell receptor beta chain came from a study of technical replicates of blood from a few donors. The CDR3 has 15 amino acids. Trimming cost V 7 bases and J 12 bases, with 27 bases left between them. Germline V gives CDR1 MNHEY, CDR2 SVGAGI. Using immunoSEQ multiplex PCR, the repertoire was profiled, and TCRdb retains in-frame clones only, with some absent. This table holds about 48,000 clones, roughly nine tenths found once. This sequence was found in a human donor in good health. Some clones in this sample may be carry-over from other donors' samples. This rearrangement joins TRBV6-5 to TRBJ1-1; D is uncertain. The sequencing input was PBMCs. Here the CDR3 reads CASTLPLSAGSLTFF. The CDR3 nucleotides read TGTGCCAGCACCTTACCCCTCAGCGCGGGGTCCTTAACTTTCTTT.